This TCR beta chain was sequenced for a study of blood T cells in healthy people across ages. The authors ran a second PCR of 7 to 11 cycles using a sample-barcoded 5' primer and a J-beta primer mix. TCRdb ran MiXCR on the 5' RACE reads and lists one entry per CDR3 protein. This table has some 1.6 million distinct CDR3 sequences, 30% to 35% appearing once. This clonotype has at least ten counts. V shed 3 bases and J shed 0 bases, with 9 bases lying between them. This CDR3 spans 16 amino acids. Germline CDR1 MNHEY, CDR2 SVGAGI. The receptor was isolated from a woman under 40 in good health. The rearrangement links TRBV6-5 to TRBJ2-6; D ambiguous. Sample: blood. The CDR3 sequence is CASSYGQPSGANVLTF. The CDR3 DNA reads TGTGCCAGCAGTTATGGGCAGCCCTCTGGGGCCAACGTCCTGACTTTC.